This T cell receptor beta chain was obtained from a study of siplizumab effects on memory and regulatory T cells. Study-level points and caveats: Under siplizumab, alloreactive sequences traced to unstimulated CD4+ memory cells were significantly reduced. Naive T cells were seemingly more diverse than memory cells, and major contributions to the alloresponse seemed to be made by them.

The CDR3 totals 18 residues. From germline, CDR1 is SNHLY and CDR2 FYNNEI. The V and J ends lost 5 bases and 0 bases respectively, with 21 bases between them. On this clone: Its specificity is not known.

Some 100,000 TCR templates were measured in each sample. Sequencing used immunoSEQ multiplex PCR; TCRdb keeps in-frame clones, though not all of them. The sample consists of some 100,000 clones, 92% of them appearing once. The chain carries TRBV2 and TRBJ2-3, with D tentatively TRBD1 or TRBD2 (5 bases each). The TCR comes from a human donor in good health. The sequencing sample was made of Tregs sorted from blood. The CDR3 sequence is CASSPIWGPNPSTDTQYF. In DNA, the CDR3 is TGTGCCAGCAGTCCTATTTGGGGACCCAACCCGAGCACAGATACGCAGTATTTT.